The TCR beta chain described here comes from a study of blood T cell repertoires in COVID-19. Study-wide context: Some COVID-19 samples were acute and others convalescent; all came from the United States, Italy and Spain. T cells, B-cell-depleted T cells, or PBMCs supplied cDNA or gDNA.

Trimming took 7 bases from V and 6 from J; bases not matched to a gene: 5. Germline values: CDR1 MNHNS, CDR2 SASEGT. The CDR3 is 12 amino acids. This clone has only a few counts. Per the original methods: Estimation of nucleated cell counts was performed using reference gene primer amplification. The method was immunoSEQ multiplex PCR; TCRdb's version includes in-frame clones alone and lacks a portion of them. V and J calls and clone size are as listed in that table; D and trimming were resolved from the DNA. The sample includes about 150,000 clones, 65% to 85% seen only once; the top ten take less than 3.5%.

This receptor was taken from a woman in her sixties with acute or convalescent COVID-19. The sample comprised peripheral blood. The V and J genes are TRBV6-1 and TRBJ2-7; 8 bases are a match to TRBD2. The CDR3 DNA sequence: TGTGCCAGCACCGCGGGGGGCGTCGAGCAGTACTTC. Its translation is CASTAGGVEQYF.